This TCR beta chain was found in a study of blood T cells in healthy people across ages. General study findings and limits: CMV status of donors was unknown, possibly confounding expanded clonotype changes. Long-lived donors exceeded aged donors in naive CD4+ cells and diversity.

The CDR3 runs 15 residues. With 3 bases removed from V and 0 bases from J, the gap between germline ends came to 12 bases. Germline assignment: CDR1 LGHNA and CDR2 YNFKEQ. This clonotype was picked up many times. Its antigen is undetermined. Primed by a sample-barcoded 5' primer and a J-beta primer mix, a second PCR proceeded for roughly 7 to 11 cycles. Each cDNA molecule carried a tag from a template-switch adaptor that contained 12 random nucleotides. Each sample yielded at least 3 million CDR3-containing paired-end reads. Each CDR3 protein gets one entry after TCRdb re-called the 5' RACE reads with MiXCR. The sample lists about 1.7 million distinct CDR3 sequences, roughly 27% seen once, with 6.5% to 8.5% in the top ten.

The chain employs TRBV4-2 and TRBJ2-7, with D hard to call. The specimen sequenced was blood. This sequence originates from a young woman in good health. In nucleotides, the CDR3 is TGTGCCAGCAGCCAGGGATTATCAAGCTCCTACGAGCAGTACTTC. Protein sequence: CASSQGLSSSYEQYF.